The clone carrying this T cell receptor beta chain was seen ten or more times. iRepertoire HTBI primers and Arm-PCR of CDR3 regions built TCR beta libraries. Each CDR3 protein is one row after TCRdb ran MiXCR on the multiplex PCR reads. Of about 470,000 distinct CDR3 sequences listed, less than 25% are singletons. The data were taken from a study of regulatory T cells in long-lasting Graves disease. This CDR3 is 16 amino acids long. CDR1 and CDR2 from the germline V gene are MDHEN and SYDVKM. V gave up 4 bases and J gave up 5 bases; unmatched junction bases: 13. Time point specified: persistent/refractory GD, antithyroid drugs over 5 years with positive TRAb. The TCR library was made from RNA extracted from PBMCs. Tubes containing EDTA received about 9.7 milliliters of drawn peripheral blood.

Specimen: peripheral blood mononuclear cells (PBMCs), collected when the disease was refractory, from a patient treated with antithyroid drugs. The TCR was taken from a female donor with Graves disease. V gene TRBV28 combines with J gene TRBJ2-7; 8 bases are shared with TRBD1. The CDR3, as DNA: TGTGCCAGCAGTTCATCCTCTGACAGGGGACTTGACGAGCAGTACTTC. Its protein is CASSSSSDRGLDEQYF.